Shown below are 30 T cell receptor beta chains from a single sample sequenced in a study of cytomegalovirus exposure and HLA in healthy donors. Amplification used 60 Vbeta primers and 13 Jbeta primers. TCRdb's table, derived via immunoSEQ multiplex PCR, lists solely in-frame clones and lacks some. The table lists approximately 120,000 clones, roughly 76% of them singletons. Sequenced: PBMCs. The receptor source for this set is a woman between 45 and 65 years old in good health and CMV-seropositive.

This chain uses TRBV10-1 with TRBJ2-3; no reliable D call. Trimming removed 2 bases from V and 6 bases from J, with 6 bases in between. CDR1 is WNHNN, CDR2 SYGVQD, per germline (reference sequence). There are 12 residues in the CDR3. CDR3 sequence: CASSEELDTQYF. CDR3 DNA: TGCGCCAGCAGTGAGGAGCTTGATACGCAGTATTTT.

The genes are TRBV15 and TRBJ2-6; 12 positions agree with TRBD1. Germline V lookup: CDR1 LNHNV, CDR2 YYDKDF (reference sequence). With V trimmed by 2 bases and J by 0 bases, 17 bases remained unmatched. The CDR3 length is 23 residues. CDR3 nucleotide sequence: TGTGCCACCAGCAGAAGGTGGTGGGGGCCGGGACAGGGGGCGAGCTCTGGGGCCAACGTCCTGACTTTC. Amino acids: CATSRRWWGPGQGASSGANVLTF.

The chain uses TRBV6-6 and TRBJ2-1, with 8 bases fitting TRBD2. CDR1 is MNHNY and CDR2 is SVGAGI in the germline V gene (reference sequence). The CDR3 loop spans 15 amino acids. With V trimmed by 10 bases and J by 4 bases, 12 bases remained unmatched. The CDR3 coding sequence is TGTGCCACCAACATCCAAGCGGGGGCGTACAATGAGCAGTTCTTC. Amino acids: CATNIQAGAYNEQFF.

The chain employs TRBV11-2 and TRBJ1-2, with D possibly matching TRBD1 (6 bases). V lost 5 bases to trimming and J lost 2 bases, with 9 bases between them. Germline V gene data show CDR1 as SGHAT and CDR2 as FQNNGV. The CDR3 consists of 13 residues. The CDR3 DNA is TGTGCCAGCAGCATCGACAGGAACTATGGCTACACCTTC. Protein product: CASSIDRNYGYTF.

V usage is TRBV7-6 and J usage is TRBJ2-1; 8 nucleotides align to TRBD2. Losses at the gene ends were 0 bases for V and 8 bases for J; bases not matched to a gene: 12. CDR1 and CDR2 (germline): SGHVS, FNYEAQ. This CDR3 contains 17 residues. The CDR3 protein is CASSLAVAGGLGDEQFF. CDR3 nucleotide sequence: TGTGCCAGCAGCTTAGCGGTCGCGGGGGGCCTTGGGGATGAGCAGTTCTTC.

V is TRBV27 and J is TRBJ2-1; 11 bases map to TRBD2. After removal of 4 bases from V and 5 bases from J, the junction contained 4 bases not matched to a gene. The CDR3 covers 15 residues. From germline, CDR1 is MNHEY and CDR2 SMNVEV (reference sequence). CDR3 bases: TGTGCCAGCAGTTCCGGGACTAGCGGCCACAATGAGCAGTTCTTC. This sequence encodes CASSSGTSGHNEQFF.

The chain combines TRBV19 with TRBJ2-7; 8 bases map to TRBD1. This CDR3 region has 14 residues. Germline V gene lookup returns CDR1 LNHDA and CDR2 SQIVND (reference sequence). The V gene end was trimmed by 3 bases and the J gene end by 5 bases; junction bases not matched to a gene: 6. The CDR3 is CASSIGQGSNEQYF. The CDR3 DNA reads TGTGCCAGTAGTATTGGACAGGGATCCAACGAGCAGTACTTC.

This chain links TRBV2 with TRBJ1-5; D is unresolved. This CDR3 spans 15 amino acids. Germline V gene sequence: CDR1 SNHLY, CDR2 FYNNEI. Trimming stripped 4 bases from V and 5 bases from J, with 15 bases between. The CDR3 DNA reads TGTGCCAGCAGTGGGAGTCAGGAGGTCGATCAGCCCCAGCATTTT. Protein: CASSGSQEVDQPQHF.

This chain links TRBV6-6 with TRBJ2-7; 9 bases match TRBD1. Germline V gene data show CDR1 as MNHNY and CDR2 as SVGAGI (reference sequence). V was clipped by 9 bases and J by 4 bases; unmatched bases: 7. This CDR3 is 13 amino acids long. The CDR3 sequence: CASGQGSSYEQYF. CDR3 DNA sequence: TGTGCCAGTGGACAGGGGTCTTCTTACGAGCAGTACTTC.

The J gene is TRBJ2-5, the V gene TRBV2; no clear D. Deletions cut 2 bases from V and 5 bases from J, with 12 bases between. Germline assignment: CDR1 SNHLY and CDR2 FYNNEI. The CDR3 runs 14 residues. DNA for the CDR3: TGTGCCAGCAGTGAAATTAGGAGTGGGGAGACCCAGTACTTC. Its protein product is CASSEIRSGETQYF. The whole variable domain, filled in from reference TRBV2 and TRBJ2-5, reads EPEVTQTPSHQVTQMGQEVILRCVPISNHLYFYWYRQILGQKVEFLVSFYNNEISEKSEIFDDQFSVERPDGSNFTLKIRSTKLEDSAMYFCASSEIRSGETQYFGPGTRLLVL.

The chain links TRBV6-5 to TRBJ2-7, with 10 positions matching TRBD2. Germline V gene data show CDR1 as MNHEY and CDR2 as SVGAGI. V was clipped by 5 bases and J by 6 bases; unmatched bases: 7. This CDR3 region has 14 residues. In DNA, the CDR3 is TGTGCCAGCAGTATGCTAGCGGGGGTTGTCGAGCAGTACTTC. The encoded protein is CASSMLAGVVEQYF.

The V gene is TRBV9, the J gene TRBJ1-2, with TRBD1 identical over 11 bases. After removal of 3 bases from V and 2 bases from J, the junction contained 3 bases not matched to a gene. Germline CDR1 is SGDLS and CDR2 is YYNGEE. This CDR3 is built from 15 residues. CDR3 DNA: TGTGCCAGCAGCGCTGGGACAGGGGGGAACTATGGCTACACCTTC. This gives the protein CASSAGTGGNYGYTF.

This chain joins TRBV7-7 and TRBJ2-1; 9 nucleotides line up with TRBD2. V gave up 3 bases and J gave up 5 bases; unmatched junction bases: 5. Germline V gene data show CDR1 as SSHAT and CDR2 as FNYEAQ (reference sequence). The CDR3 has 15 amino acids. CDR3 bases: TGTGCCAGCAGCTTGGGCGGGAGGGCCAACAATGAGCAGTTCTTC. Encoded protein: CASSLGGRANNEQFF.

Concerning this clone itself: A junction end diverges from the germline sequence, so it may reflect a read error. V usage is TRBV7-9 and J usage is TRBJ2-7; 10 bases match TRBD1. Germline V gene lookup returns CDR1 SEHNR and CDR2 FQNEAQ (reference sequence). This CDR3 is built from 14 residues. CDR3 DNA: TGTTCCAGCAGCTTTCCGGGACAGGGGACCGAGCAGTACTTC. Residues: CSSSFPGQGTEQYF. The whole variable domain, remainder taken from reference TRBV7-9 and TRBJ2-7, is DTGVSQNPRHKITKRGQNVTFRCDPISEHNRLYWYRQTLGQGPEFLTYFQNEAQLEKSRLLSDRFSAERPKGSFSTLEIQRTEQGDSAMYLCSSSFPGQGTEQYFGPGTRLTVT.

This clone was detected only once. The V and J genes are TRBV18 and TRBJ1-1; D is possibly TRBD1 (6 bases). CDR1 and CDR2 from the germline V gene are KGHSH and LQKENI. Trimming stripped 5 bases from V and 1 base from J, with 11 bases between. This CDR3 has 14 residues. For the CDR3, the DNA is TGTGCCAGCTCAGACCCGGGACAGAACACTGAAGCTTTCTTT. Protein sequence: CASSDPGQNTEAFF.

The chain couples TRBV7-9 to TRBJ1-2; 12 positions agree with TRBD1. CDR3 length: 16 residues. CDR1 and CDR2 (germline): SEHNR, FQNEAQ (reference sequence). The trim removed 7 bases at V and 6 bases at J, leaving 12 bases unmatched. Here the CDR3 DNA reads TGTGCCAGCAAGCACCTCACGGGACAGGGGGCAGATGGCTACACCTTC. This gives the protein CASKHLTGQGADGYTF.

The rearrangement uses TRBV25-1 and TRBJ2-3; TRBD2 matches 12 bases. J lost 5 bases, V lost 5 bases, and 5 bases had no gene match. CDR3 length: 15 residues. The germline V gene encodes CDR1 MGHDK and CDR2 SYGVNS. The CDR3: CASSRLAGVVDTQYF. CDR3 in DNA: TGTGCCAGCAGTCGACTAGCGGGAGTGGTAGATACGCAGTATTTT.

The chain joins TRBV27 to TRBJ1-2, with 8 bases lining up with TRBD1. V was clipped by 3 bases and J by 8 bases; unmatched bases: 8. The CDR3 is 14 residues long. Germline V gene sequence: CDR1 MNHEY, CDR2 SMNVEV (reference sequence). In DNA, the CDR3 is TGTGCCAGCAGTTTCCTAGGCAGGGGGCAAGGCTACACCTTC. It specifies CASSFLGRGQGYTF.

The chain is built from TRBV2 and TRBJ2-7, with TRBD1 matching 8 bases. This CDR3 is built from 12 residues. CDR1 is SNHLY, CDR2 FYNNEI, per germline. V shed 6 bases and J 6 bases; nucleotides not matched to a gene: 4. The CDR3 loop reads CASSRTGSEQYF. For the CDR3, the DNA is TGTGCCAGCAGCAGGACAGGGTCCGAGCAGTACTTC.

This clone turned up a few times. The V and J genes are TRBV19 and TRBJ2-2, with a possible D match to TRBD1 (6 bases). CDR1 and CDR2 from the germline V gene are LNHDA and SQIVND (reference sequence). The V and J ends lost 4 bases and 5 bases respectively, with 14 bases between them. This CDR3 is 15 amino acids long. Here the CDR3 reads CASSTTGWGTGELFF. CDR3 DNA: TGTGCCAGTAGTACAACAGGGTGGGGAACCGGGGAGCTGTTTTTT.

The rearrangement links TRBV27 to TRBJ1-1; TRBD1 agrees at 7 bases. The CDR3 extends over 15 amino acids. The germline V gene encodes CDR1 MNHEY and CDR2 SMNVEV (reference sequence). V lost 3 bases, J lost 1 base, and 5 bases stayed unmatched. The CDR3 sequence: CASSLSWTGNTEAFF. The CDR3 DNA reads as TGTGCCAGCAGTTTGTCCTGGACAGGGAACACTGAAGCTTTCTTT.

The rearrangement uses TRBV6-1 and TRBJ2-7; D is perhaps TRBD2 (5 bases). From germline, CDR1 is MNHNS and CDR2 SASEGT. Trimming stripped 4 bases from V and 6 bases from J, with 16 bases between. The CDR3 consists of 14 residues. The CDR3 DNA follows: TGTGCCAGCAGTGCTCCGGGGATGTCCGGCGAGCAGTACTTC. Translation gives CASSAPGMSGEQYF.

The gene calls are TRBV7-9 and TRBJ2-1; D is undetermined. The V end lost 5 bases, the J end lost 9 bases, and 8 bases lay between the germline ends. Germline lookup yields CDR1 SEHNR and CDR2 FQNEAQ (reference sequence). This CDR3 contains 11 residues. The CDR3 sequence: CASSGRSEQFF. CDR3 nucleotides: TGTGCCAGCAGCGGTAGGAGTGAGCAGTTCTTC.

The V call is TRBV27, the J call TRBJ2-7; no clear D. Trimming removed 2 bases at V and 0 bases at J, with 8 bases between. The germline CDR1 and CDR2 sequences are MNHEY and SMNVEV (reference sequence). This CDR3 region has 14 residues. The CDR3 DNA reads TGTGCCAGCAGTTTAGCGAGGAGCTCCTACGAGCAGTACTTC. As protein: CASSLARSSYEQYF.

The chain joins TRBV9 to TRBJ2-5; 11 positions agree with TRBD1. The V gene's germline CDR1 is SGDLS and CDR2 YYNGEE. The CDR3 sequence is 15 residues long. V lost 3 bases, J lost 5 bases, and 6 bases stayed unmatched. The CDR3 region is CASSAGQGADETQYF. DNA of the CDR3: TGTGCCAGCAGCGCCGGACAGGGGGCTGATGAGACCCAGTACTTC.

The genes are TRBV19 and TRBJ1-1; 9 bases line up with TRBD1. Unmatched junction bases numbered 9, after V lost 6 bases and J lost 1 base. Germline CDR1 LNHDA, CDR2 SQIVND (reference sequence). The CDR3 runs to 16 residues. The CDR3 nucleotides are TGTGCCAGTAGGGACAGGGGCCCGGCCCCGAACACTGAAGCTTTCTTT. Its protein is CASRDRGPAPNTEAFF. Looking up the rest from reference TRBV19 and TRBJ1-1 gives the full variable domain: DGGITQSPKYLFRKEGQNVTLSCEQNLNHDAMYWYRQDPGQGLRLIYYSQIVNDFQKGDIAEGYSVSREKKESFPLTVTSAQKNPTAFYLCASRDRGPAPNTEAFFGQGTRLTVV.

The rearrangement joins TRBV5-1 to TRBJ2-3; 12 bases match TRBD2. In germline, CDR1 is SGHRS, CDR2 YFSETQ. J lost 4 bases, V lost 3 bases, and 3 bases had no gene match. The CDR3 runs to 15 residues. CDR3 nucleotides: TGCGCCAGCAGCTATACTAGCGGGGGGTCAGATACGCAGTATTTT. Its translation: CASSYTSGGSDTQYF.

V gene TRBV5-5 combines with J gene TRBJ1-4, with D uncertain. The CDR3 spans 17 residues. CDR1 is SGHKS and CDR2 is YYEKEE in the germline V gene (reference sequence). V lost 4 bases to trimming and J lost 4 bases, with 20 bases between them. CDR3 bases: TGTGCCAGCAGCCTACCTCGGACTCTCGAGAGTAATGAAAAACTGTTTTTT. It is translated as CASSLPRTLESNEKLFF.

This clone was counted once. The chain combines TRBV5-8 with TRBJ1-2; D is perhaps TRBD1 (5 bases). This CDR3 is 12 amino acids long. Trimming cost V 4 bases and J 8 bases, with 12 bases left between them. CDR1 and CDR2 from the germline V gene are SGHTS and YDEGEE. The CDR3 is CASSRRASGYTF. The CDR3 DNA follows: TGTGCCAGCAGCCGCAGGGCAAGCGGCTACACCTTC.

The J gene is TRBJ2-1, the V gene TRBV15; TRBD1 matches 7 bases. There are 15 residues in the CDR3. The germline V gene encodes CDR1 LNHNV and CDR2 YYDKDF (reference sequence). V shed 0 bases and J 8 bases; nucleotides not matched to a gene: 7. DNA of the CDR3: TGTGCCACCAGCAGAGATCCGGGGACAGCAGATGAGCAGTTCTTC. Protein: CATSRDPGTADEQFF.